The next 7 T cell receptor beta chains were all read from a single sample in a study. One entry per CDR3 protein results from TCRdb running MiXCR on the RT-PCR reads. The sample lists about 700,000 distinct CDR3 sequences, over 12% seen once, with 3.6% in the top ten. The source material was memory CD4+ T cells from blood. Source of these receptors: a female donor in good health, serving as a healthy control.

This clonotype has just a few counts. J is TRBJ1-1 and V is TRBV12-3 or TRBV12-4; 9 bases match TRBD1. The CDR3 extends over 13 amino acids. V trimming: 4 bases; J trimming: 8 bases; junction bases outside the gene matches: 5. The DNA of the CDR3 is TGTGCCAGCAGTTCCCTAGACAGGGGGGAAGCTTTCTTT. Protein sequence: CASSSLDRGEAFF.

The gene calls are TRBV20-1 and TRBJ1-4; 9 nucleotides match TRBD1. CDR3 length: 17 residues. V trimming: 1 base; J trimming: 7 bases; junction bases outside the gene matches: 13. Germline assignment: CDR1 DFQATT and CDR2 SNEGSKA (reference sequence). This CDR3 reads CSARAGTGLEKGEKLFF. CDR3 DNA sequence: TGCAGTGCTAGAGCCGGGACAGGGTTGGAGAAAGGTGAAAAACTGTTTTTT.

This clonotype was detected a few times. The chain couples TRBV24-1 to TRBJ1-5, with 9 bases aligning to TRBD1. Germline lookup yields CDR1 KGHDR and CDR2 SFDVKD. The CDR3 runs 15 residues. Germline trimming cut 3 bases from V and 7 bases from J; bases unmatched to any gene: 6. CDR3 nucleotides: TGTGCCACCAGTGATCCCACAGGGGGCGAGCAGCCCCAGCATTTT. Encoded protein: CATSDPTGGEQPQHF.

J is TRBJ2-5 and V is TRBV18; D not resolved. The germline V gene encodes CDR1 KGHSH and CDR2 LQKENI. This CDR3 is built from 13 residues. V gave up 2 bases and J gave up 5 bases, with 9 bases separating them. The CDR3 nucleotides read TGTGCCAGCTCACCAACTTACAAGGAGACCCAGTACTTC. Amino acid sequence: CASSPTYKETQYF.

The chain links TRBV20-1 to TRBJ2-1, with D possibly matching TRBD1 (5 bases). Trimming cost V 5 bases and J 8 bases, with 19 bases left between them. This CDR3 contains 14 residues. Germline CDR1 DFQATT, CDR2 SNEGSKA (reference sequence). The CDR3 reads CSAYTTVPPDEQFF. The CDR3 nucleotides read TGCAGTGCTTATACGACAGTCCCCCCCGATGAGCAGTTCTTC.

This clonotype was detected a few times. The chain recombines TRBV4-2 with TRBJ1-3, with D maybe TRBD1 (6 bases). This CDR3 is 19 amino acids long. Per the germline V gene, CDR1 is LGHNA and CDR2 is YNFKEQ. V was cut by 0 bases and J by 0 bases, with 18 bases left in between. The CDR3 region is CASSQEPARRGTSGNTIYF. CDR3 in DNA: TGTGCCAGCAGCCAAGAGCCCGCCAGGAGGGGGACCTCTGGAAACACCATATATTTT.

This chain joins TRBV5-1 and TRBJ2-2; D unresolved. The CDR3 is made up of 14 amino acids. Germline CDR1 and CDR2: SGHRS and YFSETQ. V gave up 4 bases and J gave up 7 bases, with 14 bases separating them. CDR3 in amino acids: CASSLLEVVGELFF. The CDR3 DNA is TGCGCCAGCAGCCTACTTGAGGTTGTCGGGGAGCTGTTTTTT.